One TCR beta chain is described in this entry. The record originates from a study of T cell responses to AZD1222 COVID-19 vaccine. Profiled with immunoSEQ multiplex PCR; TCRdb holds only in-frame clones, not every one. The sample contains over 150,000 clones, roughly 92% of which appear only once. The input for sequencing was peripheral blood, taken 28 days after the second AZD1222 dose. This receptor was obtained from an adult who received the AZD1222 COVID-19 vaccine.

For the CDR3, the DNA is TGTGCCAGCAGTTTATGGGCGACAGGGGTGGATGAGCAGTTCTTC. Protein: CASSLWATGVDEQFF. This chain uses TRBV27 with TRBJ2-1; 8 positions match TRBD1. This CDR3 comprises 15 residues. The J segment lost 8 bases and the V segment lost 1 base, leaving 7 bases of the junction unmatched. CDR1 and CDR2 from the germline V gene are MNHEY and SMNVEV (reference sequence).